The 29 T cell receptor beta chains listed next were all sequenced from one sample in a study of cytomegalovirus exposure and HLA in healthy donors. Both 60 Vbeta primers and 13 Jbeta primers went into the PCR. The data were produced by immunoSEQ multiplex PCR, yet TCRdb's version contains in-frame clones alone and is incomplete. The sample has tens of thousands of clones; roughly 70% are singletons. Material for sequencing was PBMCs. The receptors stem from a woman aged 45-65 years in good health and CMV-seropositive.

This chain links TRBV28 with TRBJ1-6, with 12 bases matching TRBD1. The CDR3 runs to 15 residues. V lost 4 bases, J lost 7 bases, and 2 bases stayed unmatched. CDR1 MDHEN and CDR2 SYDVKM come from the germline V gene. The chain's CDR3 is CASSWGTGGNSPLHF. CDR3 bases: TGTGCCAGCAGTTGGGGGACAGGGGGCAATTCACCCCTCCACTTT.

This clone showed up just a few times. J is TRBJ2-3 and V is TRBV9, with TRBD1 matching 8 bases. The CDR3 length is 18 residues. The J segment lost 2 bases and the V segment lost 2 bases, leaving 13 bases of the junction unmatched. Germline assignment: CDR1 SGDLS and CDR2 YYNGEE. For the CDR3, the DNA is TGTGCCAGCAGCGTTAGGCAGGGGGCCGAGTACCCCACAGATACGCAGTATTTT. Residues: CASSVRQGAEYPTDTQYF.

This clone was counted once. Its ends do not fully match the called genes, so a read error is possible. V is TRBV7-9 and J is TRBJ1-5; no clear D. Germline lookup yields CDR1 SEHNR and CDR2 FQNEAQ (reference sequence). The CDR3 sequence is 13 residues long. CDR3 protein: CSSSLVGNQPQHF. Here the CDR3 DNA reads TGTTCCAGCAGCTTAGTCGGCAATCAGCCCCAGCATTTT.

The chain couples TRBV25-1 to TRBJ2-1; 11 bases map to TRBD2. Germline CDR1 MGHDK, CDR2 SYGVNS. Trimming took 3 bases from V and 6 from J; bases not matched to a gene: 7. The CDR3 contains 16 residues. The DNA for the CDR3 is TGTGCCAGCAGTGAGCTACGACTAGCGGGAAGCAATGAGCAGTTCTTC. Its protein product is CASSELRLAGSNEQFF.

The V call is TRBV5-8, the J call TRBJ1-4; no definite D call. Deletions cut 0 bases from V and 0 bases from J, with 6 bases between. The CDR3 totals 15 residues. Germline V gives CDR1 SGHTS, CDR2 YDEGEE. The CDR3 spells CASSLAPTTNEKLFF. Here the CDR3 DNA reads TGTGCCAGCAGCTTGGCTCCTACAACTAATGAAAAACTGTTTTTT.

The V call is TRBV7-9, the J call TRBJ2-1; no firm D call. The CDR3 consists of 13 residues. Germline V lookup: CDR1 SEHNR, CDR2 FQNEAQ (reference sequence). V lost 5 bases to trimming and J lost 9 bases, with 14 bases between them. CDR3 sequence reads: CASSPRVESEQFF. DNA for the CDR3: TGTGCCAGCAGCCCTCGGGTTGAGAGTGAGCAGTTCTTC.

The chain uses TRBV6-1 and TRBJ1-1, with D uncertain. Trimming left V 6 bases short and J 4 bases short, with 9 bases between. The CDR3 sequence is 12 residues long. Germline assignment: CDR1 MNHNS and CDR2 SASEGT. CDR3 in DNA: TGTGCCAGCAGACTCGACTTCACTGAAGCTTTCTTT. Translation gives CASRLDFTEAFF.

The J gene is TRBJ2-7, the V gene TRBV19, with 8 nucleotides matching TRBD1. The CDR3 has 14 residues. The germline gives CDR1 LNHDA, CDR2 SQIVND (reference sequence). Losses at the gene ends were 6 bases for V and 4 bases for J; bases not matched to a gene: 8. CDR3 region: CASRRGQGYYEQYF. In DNA form, the CDR3 reads TGTGCCAGTAGGCGAGGACAGGGATATTACGAGCAGTACTTC.

This chain links TRBV11-1 with TRBJ1-1; D unresolved. The V end was cut by 5 bases, the J end by 4 bases, with 11 bases between. Germline V gene lookup returns CDR1 SGHAT and CDR2 FQDESV (reference sequence). The CDR3 has 13 residues. As DNA, the CDR3 is TGTGCCAGCAGCGGGCCCTTCGTCACTGAAGCTTTCTTT. As protein: CASSGPFVTEAFF.

The chain links TRBV10-2 to TRBJ2-7, with 9 bases identical to TRBD2. Trimming removed 1 base from V and 6 bases from J; junction bases left unmatched: 7. The germline V gene has CDR1 WSHSY and CDR2 SAAADI. The CDR3 contains 15 residues. CDR3 coding DNA: TGCGCCAGCAGTGAGTTAGGTAGCGGGAGCGCCGAGCAGTACTTC. Its translation is CASSELGSGSAEQYF.

This chain connects TRBV28 to TRBJ2-1, with D tentatively TRBD2 (6 bases). The CDR3 is 18 amino acids. V dropped 1 base and J dropped 6 bases, with 22 bases sitting between them. Germline CDR1 and CDR2: MDHEN and SYDVKM. This CDR3 reads CASSLSRAKGTLINEQFF. The DNA for the CDR3 is TGTGCCAGCAGTTTATCCCGCGCCAAGGGGACTTTAATCAATGAGCAGTTCTTC.

The rearrangement joins TRBV7-2 to TRBJ1-1, with 11 bases fitting TRBD1. The V gene end was trimmed by 4 bases and the J gene end by 5 bases; junction bases not matched to a gene: 6. Germline-derived CDR1 and CDR2 are SGHTA and FQGNSA. The CDR3 extends over 15 amino acids. The CDR3 protein is CASSSGQGAGTEAFF. The CDR3 bases are TGTGCCAGCAGCTCAGGACAGGGGGCGGGGACTGAAGCTTTCTTT.

The chain joins TRBV2 to TRBJ2-1, with a possible D match to TRBD2 (5 bases). V lost 9 bases to trimming and J lost 7 bases, with 13 bases between them. In germline, CDR1 is SNHLY, CDR2 FYNNEI. The CDR3 is 12 amino acids. The CDR3 sequence is CASRGMGNEQFF. The DNA for the CDR3 is TGTGCCAGTAGAGGGATGGGTAATGAGCAGTTCTTC.

The V and J genes are TRBV11-2 and TRBJ1-1, with 9 bases matching TRBD1. Germline CDR1 SGHAT, CDR2 FQNNGV. This CDR3 comprises 14 residues. Trimming took 6 bases from V and 6 from J; bases not matched to a gene: 8. The CDR3, as DNA: TGTGCCAGCAGGCAGGACAGGGGAGTGGCTGAAGCTTTCTTT. Its protein product is CASRQDRGVAEAFF.

This chain connects TRBV11-2 to TRBJ2-7; 7 bases line up with TRBD2. This CDR3 region has 15 residues. Germline trimming cut 5 bases from V and 5 bases from J; bases unmatched to any gene: 12. Germline V gives CDR1 SGHAT, CDR2 FQNNGV. CDR3: CASSPGLGPWDEQYF. The CDR3, as DNA: TGTGCCAGCAGCCCCGGACTAGGCCCCTGGGACGAGCAGTACTTC.

The chain uses TRBV30 and TRBJ2-2; 7 nucleotides agree with TRBD2. With V trimmed by 0 bases and J by 1 base, 2 bases remained unmatched. The CDR3 is 15 residues long. The germline V gene encodes CDR1 GTSNPN and CDR2 SVGIG (reference sequence). The CDR3 DNA reads as TGTGCCTGGAGTGTATGGGGGGGGAACACCGGGGAGCTGTTTTTT. Translating it yields CAWSVWGGNTGELFF.

V is TRBV19 and J is TRBJ2-4; TRBD2 is a possible D gene (5 bases). Germline V gene lookup returns CDR1 LNHDA and CDR2 SQIVND (reference sequence). The CDR3 is 16 amino acids. V lost 3 bases, J lost 1 base, and 13 bases lay in between. CDR3 region: CASSIGLPRAKNIQYF. CDR3 nucleotide sequence: TGTGCCAGTAGTATTGGACTCCCTAGGGCCAAAAACATTCAGTACTTC.

V usage is TRBV6-1 and J usage is TRBJ1-5; D not certain. The CDR3 is 15 residues long. Germline V gives CDR1 MNHNS, CDR2 SASEGT. V gave up 6 bases and J gave up 0 bases, with 12 bases separating them. The CDR3 region is CASRWEESSNQPQHF. As DNA, the CDR3 is TGTGCCAGCAGGTGGGAGGAGAGTAGCAATCAGCCCCAGCATTTT.

V gene TRBV4-1 combines with J gene TRBJ2-2; TRBD2 matches 10 bases. V lost 2 bases to trimming and J lost 4 bases; unmatched junction nucleotides: 4. Germline-derived CDR1 and CDR2 are MGHRA and YSYEKL. This CDR3 region has 16 residues. The CDR3 is CASSQIAGGPTGELFF. The CDR3, as DNA: TGCGCCAGCAGCCAAATAGCGGGAGGACCCACCGGGGAGCTGTTTTTT.

The chain carries TRBV5-1 and TRBJ1-2; 7 bases align to TRBD1. The germline CDR1 and CDR2 sequences are SGHRS and YFSETQ. The CDR3 runs 13 residues. Trimming took 3 bases from V and 3 from J; bases not matched to a gene: 2. The CDR3 sequence is CASSSGTDYGYTF. The CDR3 DNA follows: TGCGCCAGCAGCTCCGGGACAGACTATGGCTACACCTTC. The full variable domain, rest sourced from reference TRBV5-1 and TRBJ1-2, is KAGVTQTPRYLIKTRGQQVTLSCSPISGHRSVSWYQQTPGQGLQFLFEYFSETQRNKGNFPGRFSGRQFSNSRSEMNVSTLELGDSALYLCASSSGTDYGYTFGSGTRLTVV.

The chain employs TRBV9 and TRBJ1-4, with 9 nucleotides matching TRBD1. From germline, CDR1 is SGDLS and CDR2 YYNGEE. The CDR3 consists of 19 residues. V was clipped by 3 bases and J by 8 bases; unmatched bases: 20. The CDR3 is CASSAGPRDRAFSGEKLFF. CDR3 bases: TGTGCCAGCAGCGCAGGTCCCCGGGACAGGGCCTTCTCCGGAGAAAAACTGTTTTTT.

The chain couples TRBV2 to TRBJ2-2, with a possible D match to TRBD1 (5 bases). The CDR3 covers 14 residues. Germline V CDR1 and CDR2: SNHLY, FYNNEI. V was shortened by 6 bases and J by 6 bases, with 14 bases between the two germline ends. CDR3 residues: CASRVTEGAGELFF. CDR3 in DNA: TGTGCCAGCAGAGTGACAGAAGGGGCCGGGGAGCTGTTTTTT. Variable domain in full (rest from reference TRBV2 and TRBJ2-2): EPEVTQTPSHQVTQMGQEVILRCVPISNHLYFYWYRQILGQKVEFLVSFYNNEISEKSEIFDDQFSVERPDGSNFTLKIRSTKLEDSAMYFCASRVTEGAGELFFGEGSRLTVL.

The chain joins TRBV14 to TRBJ1-3, with D hard to call. V lost 1 base and J lost 0, with 4 bases in between. Germline assignment: CDR1 SGHDN and CDR2 FVKESK. The CDR3 sequence is 14 residues long. In DNA form, the CDR3 reads TGTGCCAGCAGCCAAGGGCACTCTGGAAACACCATATATTTT. Amino acids: CASSQGHSGNTIYF. Filled out from reference TRBV14 and TRBJ1-3, the complete variable domain reads EAGVTQFPSHSVIEKGQTVTLRCDPISGHDNLYWYRRVMGKEIKFLLHFVKESKQDESGMPNNRFLAERTGGTYSTLKVQPAELEDSGVYFCASSQGHSGNTIYFGEGSWLTVV.

CDR3 sequence: CATQWAGGPYEQFF. In DNA, the CDR3 is TGTGCCACCCAGTGGGCGGGAGGGCCGTATGAGCAGTTCTTC. The V and J genes are TRBV15 and TRBJ2-1, with 9 bases identical to TRBD2. Germline loops: CDR1 LNHNV, CDR2 YYDKDF (reference sequence). V gave up 8 bases and J gave up 8 bases; unmatched junction bases: 10. CDR3 length: 14 amino acids.

V usage is TRBV4-1 and J usage is TRBJ2-2; TRBD2 agrees at 8 bases. CDR3 length: 20 residues. V shed 0 bases, J shed 5 bases, and the junction held 17 bases outside the gene matches. Germline CDR1 is MGHRA and CDR2 is YSYEKL. As DNA, the CDR3 is TGCGCCAGCAGCCAAGAAAATCTGCTCCGGGGGCGCGGGGGGACCGGGGAGCTGTTTTTT. Residues: CASSQENLLRGRGGTGELFF.

This chain joins TRBV2 and TRBJ2-5; 9 bases are shared with TRBD1. Per the germline V gene, CDR1 is SNHLY and CDR2 is FYNNEI. The CDR3 is 14 amino acids. V lost 6 bases and J lost 5; bases outside the gene matches: 7. The DNA of the CDR3 is TGTGCCAGCAGGATACAGGGGGCGCGGGAGACCCAGTACTTC. Residues: CASRIQGARETQYF. The full variable domain, its missing parts supplied by reference TRBV2 and TRBJ2-5, is EPEVTQTPSHQVTQMGQEVILRCVPISNHLYFYWYRQILGQKVEFLVSFYNNEISEKSEIFDDQFSVERPDGSNFTLKIRSTKLEDSAMYFCASRIQGARETQYFGPGTRLLVL.

With regard to this clone: A junction end diverges from the germline sequence, so it may reflect a read error. The V call is TRBV9, the J call TRBJ2-6; TRBD1 agrees at 7 bases. Looked up from germline, CDR1 is SGDLS and CDR2 is YYNGEE. There are 16 residues in the CDR3. The CDR3 region has the DNA TGTGCCGGCAGCGTAGGACAGGCTTCTGGGGCCAACGTCCTGACTTTC. Protein sequence: CAGSVGQASGANVLTF.

The rearrangement joins TRBV5-1 to TRBJ1-2, with 10 bases fitting TRBD1. Losses at the gene ends were 1 base for V and 2 bases for J; bases not matched to a gene: 8. The CDR3 runs 17 residues. Looked up from germline, CDR1 is SGHRS and CDR2 is YFSETQ. This CDR3 reads CASSLTGTGVKNYGYTF. CDR3 DNA sequence: TGCGCCAGCAGCTTGACCGGGACAGGGGTGAAAAACTATGGCTACACCTTC.

This clone was detected only a few times. The gene calls are TRBV6-6 and TRBJ2-7; D call uncertain. The CDR3 is 15 residues long. From germline, CDR1 is MNHNY and CDR2 SVGAGI (reference sequence). With 5 bases removed from V and 0 bases from J, the gap between germline ends came to 14 bases. CDR3 sequence reads: CASSRQKTGSYEQYF. The DNA of the CDR3 is TGTGCCAGCAGTAGGCAAAAGACGGGCTCCTACGAGCAGTACTTC.